In its sample, the clone carrying this TCR beta chain was seen many times. The entry originates in a study of T cells in Graves' hyperthyroidism and ophthalmopathy. Each person with ophthalmopathy scored at least 3 on the Clinical Activity Score, reached NOSPECS grade 4 or higher, and had been ill under 3 months. Clinical symptoms, serum thyroxine, TRAb, thyroid ultrasound and orbital computed tomography informed diagnoses. Researchers took RNA transcripts and amplified the TCR beta CDR3 regions from them. First-round RT-PCR of the TCR CDR3 relied on the HTBI primer set. TCRdb fed the multiplex PCR reads into MiXCR, producing one record per CDR3 protein. The sample has around 490,000 distinct CDR3 sequences; 20% are singletons. The clonotype was recovered from a man aged 35 to 55 with Graves' ophthalmopathy. Specimen: blood.

CDR3 sequence reads: CAWSAQGGRAYEQYF. CDR3 DNA sequence: TGTGCCTGGAGTGCCCAAGGAGGGAGGGCCTACGAGCAGTACTTC. The V and J genes are TRBV30 and TRBJ2-7; 7 bases agree with TRBD2. Germline values: CDR1 GTSNPN, CDR2 SVGIG (reference sequence). CDR3 length: 15 residues. V lost 1 base, J lost 2 bases, and 8 bases stayed unmatched.